These 9 T cell receptor beta chains share one sample of origin, sequenced in a study of control samples from healthy donors and cancer patients (dated by TCRdb to about 2020). The library was built by means of the immunoSEQ multiplex PCR assay. TCRdb provides this immuneACCESS table in a form limited to in-frame rearrangements. Some clones are lacking; in checked studies, under half of them reflect an unresolved V gene, and why the rest are absent is not known. Across this sample there are tens of thousands of clones, with about 92% seen only once. Of the sample, about 1.5% is held by the ten largest clones. Material: blood. Receptors were obtained from a woman aged 25 to 45 in good health.

This chain joins TRBV19 and TRBJ2-1; the D gene is possibly TRBD1 (6 bases). V shed 6 bases and J shed 0 bases, with 12 bases lying between them. The CDR3 has 15 residues. Germline CDR1 and CDR2: LNHDA and SQIVND (reference sequence). CDR3 DNA sequence: TGTGCCAGTAGCCATGTGGGGGCCTCCTACAATGAGCAGTTCTTC. Protein product: CASSHVGASYNEQFF.

As DNA, the CDR3 is TGTGCCAGCCGGGACAGGGGGACTTACAATGAGCAGTTCTTC. Translated, it gives CASRDRGTYNEQFF. The chain has TRBV19 and TRBJ2-1, with TRBD1 identical over 11 bases. This CDR3 is built from 14 residues. The V segment lost 9 bases and the J segment 4 bases; nucleotides outside the gene matches: 5. Germline V CDR1 and CDR2: LNHDA, SQIVND (reference sequence).

The CDR3 region is CASSISLSNQPQHF. Here the CDR3 DNA reads TGTGCCAGTAGTATCTCTTTGAGCAATCAGCCCCAGCATTTT. The gene calls are TRBV19 and TRBJ1-5; no clear D gene. The CDR3 is made up of 14 amino acids. Germline lookup yields CDR1 LNHDA and CDR2 SQIVND (reference sequence). Trimming cost V 3 bases and J 1 base, with 7 bases left between them.

The table lists this clone with a count of one. V and J are TRBV29-1 and TRBJ1-2; D not resolved. This CDR3 has 13 residues. Germline V lookup: CDR1 SQVTM, CDR2 ANQGSEA. The germline V and J ends were trimmed by 4 bases and 1 base, with 10 bases remaining between them. The CDR3 DNA reads TGCAGCGTTGCAGGTCAGAATAACTATGGCTACACCTTC. It codes for CSVAGQNNYGYTF.

This chain connects TRBV6-5 to TRBJ2-3, with D tentatively TRBD2 (7 bases). V lost 0 bases to trimming and J lost 4 bases, with 11 bases between them. Per germline, CDR1 MNHEY and CDR2 SVGAGI. This CDR3 is 15 amino acids long. CDR3 bases: TGTGCCAGCAGTTACTCTCCGGGGGGCCCAGATACGCAGTATTTT. Amino acid sequence: CASSYSPGGPDTQYF.

This chain links TRBV5-6 with TRBJ1-6; possibly TRBD1 for D (6 bases). The CDR3 length is 15 residues. Trimming left V 4 bases short and J 13 bases short, with 21 bases between. Germline V gene data show CDR1 as SGHDT and CDR2 as YYEEEE. DNA of the CDR3: TGTGCCAGCAGCCTTTACCACAGGGACCTCTCCCCCCTCCACTTT. Translated, it gives CASSLYHRDLSPLHF.

This rearrangement joins TRBV28 to TRBJ2-7; D gene ambiguous. V was clipped by 3 bases and J by 3 bases, with 15 bases between them. The CDR3 extends over 15 amino acids. Germline V CDR1 and CDR2: MDHEN, SYDVKM. Written as DNA, the CDR3 is TGTGCCAGCAGTTTCCCCGGCGGAGCGTACTACGAGCAGTACTTC. Protein sequence: CASSFPGGAYYEQYF.

This sequence joins TRBV6-6 and TRBJ1-5, with 7 bases lining up with TRBD1. Germline lookup yields CDR1 MNHNY and CDR2 SVGAGI (reference sequence). This CDR3 contains 13 residues. V lost 6 bases, J lost 1 base, and 0 bases stayed unmatched. CDR3 bases: TGTGCCAGCAGGGACAGGAGCAATCAGCCCCAGCATTTT. As protein: CASRDRSNQPQHF.

J is TRBJ2-5 and V is TRBV29-1; 8 nucleotides agree with TRBD2. This CDR3 spans 14 amino acids. CDR1 is SQVTM and CDR2 is ANQGSEA in the germline V gene. The V segment lost 6 bases and the J segment 3 bases; nucleotides outside the gene matches: 9. The DNA for the CDR3 is TGCAGCGTCCCCCCGGGGGGGAGGAAAGAGACCCAGTACTTC. Translation: CSVPPGGRKETQYF.